This TCR beta chain was identified during a study of blood T cell repertoires in COVID-19 (TCRdb year 2020). About the full investigation: Collaborator samples came from the United States, Italy and Spain and covered acute and convalescent phases of COVID-19. The material from the prospective study consisted of cDNA or gDNA derived from T cells, B-cell-depleted T cells, or PBMCs. Deeply sampled blood TCRbeta repertoires from subjects exposed to, actively infected with, or recovered from COVID-19 were included in the dataset. A freely available public database, intended as a resource for researchers studying the immune response to SARS-CoV-2, is where the repertoires were released. The samples were drawn from two sources: the first 160 participants of the ongoing ImmuneRACE study, and fewer than 1,500 subjects contributed by 6 global collaborators. Sample metadata almost always included a de-identified subject ID, COVID-19 status, age in years and sex. Where available, HLA class I and class II types were taken from metadata supplied by the sample provider and were not determined by assay-based typing.

What the study reported, not specific to this receptor: The quantity of clinical and demographic metadata differed by source and by participant and was supplied without curation.

TCRbeta CDR3 regions were amplified from genomic DNA by means of the immunoSEQ Assay, a bias-controlled multiplex PCR. In the source study's methods: The number of nucleated cells in each sample was estimated by amplification of reference gene primers within the assay. To quantify the absolute abundance of each unique TCRbeta CDR3 rearrangement, sequence reads were collapsed and filtered. Productive Simpson clonality was computed per sample as the square root of Simpson's diversity index over productive rearrangements. The clones in this table, taken by TCRdb from immuneACCESS, are in-frame only. Not every clone is retained; where verified, under half of the shortfall comes from an unresolved V gene, and the cause of the rest is unknown. D and trimming come from the DNA, and the V and J calls and clone size come from that table. This sample has 55,000 to 85,000 clones in its table, and around 87% of those were observed once. The top ten clones comprise less than 15% of the sample.

Relative to germline, V is missing 3 bases and J is missing 4 bases, with 4 bases of the junction outside any gene match. The germline V gene provides CDR1 KGHSH and CDR2 LQKENI. The CDR3 contains 15 residues, cysteine and phenylalanine counted. Only the CDR3 portion is preserved as DNA: 45 bases, with reading frame beginning at the first base. Each collaborating institution followed its own protocols to collect whole blood in K2EDTA tubes. For TCRbeta analysis, collaborators shipped samples as frozen whole blood, isolated PBMCs, or DNA extracted from either of those sample types. In the case of this clone: No cognate antigen has been identified for it. Base qualities are not provided; no much larger clone lies one nucleotide away.

Material: peripheral blood. The chain links TRBV18 with TRBJ1-2, and 11 junctional nucleotides match TRBD1. The receptor was isolated from a human donor in a cohort sampled during active COVID-19. The CDR3 here reads CASSPGQGATYGYTF. In nucleotides, the sequence is TGTGCCAGCTCACCTGGACAGGGGGCAACCTATGGCTACACCTTC.